This T cell receptor beta chain is drawn from a study of cytomegalovirus exposure and HLA in healthy donors. Whole-study findings and limits: Researchers reported in a later analysis that common viral pathogens appeared linked to several top clusters.

Comment on this clone: As yet, its antigen is unknown.

Amplification used 60 Vbeta primers and 13 Jbeta primers. Using immunoSEQ multiplex PCR, the repertoire was profiled, and TCRdb retains in-frame clones only, with some absent. The sample yields tens of thousands of clones, about 81% seen once. The receptor's source is a man between 65 and 79 years old in good health and CMV-seronegative. Sequenced input: PBMCs.

The CDR3 region is CASSFRGQETQYF. In DNA form, the CDR3 reads TGTGCCAGCAGCTTTCGAGGACAAGAGACCCAGTACTTC. V gene TRBV7-9 combines with J gene TRBJ2-5; D is undetermined. Germline lookup yields CDR1 SEHNR and CDR2 FQNEAQ (reference sequence). V dropped 3 bases and J dropped 2 bases, with 7 bases sitting between them. The CDR3 runs to 13 residues.